A selection of T cell receptor beta chains follows, all from one sample in a study of blood T cell repertoires in COVID-19. Some clones are missing from TCRdb's copy, which holds only in-frame ones; the method was immunoSEQ multiplex PCR. In the table there are approximately 400,000 clones, around 90% of which are singletons. Sequenced sample: peripheral blood. Receptor source: a man aged 35 to 55 with acute or convalescent COVID-19. Each CDR3 is given without its conserved first and last residue. Each record gives: J gene, V gene, CDR3 protein.

>TRBJ2-3|TRBV7-7
ASSLGASGGGADTQY
>TRBJ1-2|TRBV5-5
ASSRTGGAYGYT
>TRBJ2-3|TRBV6-5
ASRGTGTDTQY
>TRBJ2-7|TRBV15
ATSPSGTQNEQY
>TRBJ1-6|TRBV9
ASSATGKGNSPLH
>TRBJ2-2|TRBV19
ASSEPGQGAGELF
>TRBJ2-1|TRBV7-9
ASSVTSGGAREQF
>TRBJ1-5|TRBV19
ASSIETGDQH
>TRBJ1-5|TRBV2
ASSYDRGGQPQH
>TRBJ2-1|TRBV5-1
ASSTPGGLGTDEQF
>TRBJ1-2|TRBV20-1
SAIIRRGYT
>TRBJ2-1|TRBV28
ASSLGLAGGNEQF
>TRBJ1-1|TRBV28
ASSLKWTARMNTEAF
>TRBJ2-1|TRBV5-4
ASSQDLAGRYNEQF
>TRBJ2-1|TRBV12-5
ASGFRGSSYNEQF
>TRBJ2-2|TRBV2
ASSAGGRGYTGELF
>TRBJ1-5|TRBV2
ASSFTVNSNQPQH
>TRBJ2-2|TRBV19
ASSIQGNTGELF
>TRBJ2-5|TRBV5-4
ASSPIREGLGTQY
>TRBJ2-5|TRBV21-1
ASSKASGDRLVGETQY
>TRBJ2-5|TRBV5-5
ASSQETGPGETQY
>TRBJ2-5|TRBV6-5
ATQGGASFIVTQY